The entry below gives a single TCR beta chain sequence along with its context. Its target is not known. Trimming left V 6 bases short and J 4 bases short, with 7 bases between. The CDR3 is 11 residues long. Per the germline V gene, CDR1 is SNHLY and CDR2 is FYNNEI. These data belong to a study of cytomegalovirus exposure and HLA in healthy donors. Regarding the study as a whole: High specificity and sensitivity for cytomegalovirus status were reported for the classifier. In vitro work confirmed that a few CMV-associated chains recognize CMV antigens. Many donors carried some public TCRs, although rarity characterized most TCR sequences.

Sequencing was performed with immunoSEQ multiplex PCR; in TCRdb, only in-frame clones are kept and a portion is missing. The sample has under 150,000 clones, approximately 90% seen once. The chain links TRBV2 to TRBJ2-7; D is ambiguous. The source material was PBMCs. The origin of this receptor is a man in his late teens or twenties in good health and CMV-seronegative. The CDR3 sequence: CASRESYEQYF. The CDR3 DNA reads as TGTGCCAGCAGGGAGAGTTACGAGCAGTACTTC.